This T cell receptor (beta chain) was identified in a study of cytomegalovirus exposure and HLA in healthy donors. Study outcomes and limitations: Sequencing likely produced, as an artifact, a cluster of highly shared sequence variants. Presence/absence analyses assumed roughly uniform sequencing depth across donors.

Trimming cost V 2 bases and J 6 bases, with 11 bases left between them. CDR3 size: 14 residues. The germline gives CDR1 MDHEN, CDR2 SYDVKM. Vbeta (60) and Jbeta (13) primers were used in the PCR. The data were produced by immunoSEQ multiplex PCR, yet TCRdb's version contains in-frame clones alone and is incomplete. The sample lists roughly 150,000 clones, roughly 84% occurring once. Points on this clone: The antigen remains undetermined.

This chain uses TRBV28 with TRBJ1-5; weak D call: TRBD1 (5 bases). The source of this sequence is a woman aged 18-29 years in good health and CMV-seronegative. Sequencing was done on a sample of PBMCs. The CDR3 DNA reads TGTGCCAGCAGTTTAGGCAGGGTCTCTCAGCCCCAGCATTTT. This sequence encodes CASSLGRVSQPQHF.